This T cell receptor (beta chain) comes out of a study of Tregs in tolerant kidney transplant recipients. Background on the study: Mixed chimerism was transient after nonmyeloablative marrow transplants from related graft donors.

Whole-study results and caveats: For some patients, primers changed over time, blocking nucleotide-level comparison.

The CDR3 length is 15 residues. Trimming cost V 0 bases and J 6 bases; bases outside gene matches: 4. The germline gives CDR1 SGHRS, CDR2 YFSETQ. Comments on this clone: Its target is not known.

Using immunoSEQ multiplex PCR, the repertoire was profiled, and TCRdb retains in-frame clones only, with some absent. Found here are around 77,000 clones, 98% of them singletons; the top ten hold over 0.45%. Thawed PBMCs were FACS-sorted into unstimulated CD4+CD25+CD127- regulatory T cells, CD4+CD25- non-regulatory cells, CD4 and CD8 cells. This specimen was CD4+ T cells from blood, taken before the transplant. This sequence joins TRBV5-1 and TRBJ1-3; 9 positions match TRBD1. This sequence originates from a human donor who received a combined kidney and bone marrow transplant. DNA for the CDR3: TGCGCCAGCAGCTTGGGGGGACAGGGCGCAAACACCATATATTTT. Amino acid sequence: CASSLGGQGANTIYF.